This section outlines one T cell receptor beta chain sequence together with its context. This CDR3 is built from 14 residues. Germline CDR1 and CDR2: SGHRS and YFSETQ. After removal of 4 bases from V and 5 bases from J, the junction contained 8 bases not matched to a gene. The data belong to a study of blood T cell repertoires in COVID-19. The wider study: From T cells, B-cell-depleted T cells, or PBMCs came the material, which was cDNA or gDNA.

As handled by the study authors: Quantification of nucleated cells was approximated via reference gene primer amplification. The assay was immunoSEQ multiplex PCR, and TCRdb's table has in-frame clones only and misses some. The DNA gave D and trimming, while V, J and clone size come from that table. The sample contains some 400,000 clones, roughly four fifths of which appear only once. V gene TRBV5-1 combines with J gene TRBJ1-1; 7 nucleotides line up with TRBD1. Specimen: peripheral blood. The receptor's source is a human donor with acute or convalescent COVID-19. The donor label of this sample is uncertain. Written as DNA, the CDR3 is TGCGCCAGCAGCCTACAGGGGAGTCGGACTGAAGCTTTCTTT. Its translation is CASSLQGSRTEAFF.